Presented here are 19 T cell receptor beta chains from one specimen sequenced in a study of OX40 agonist ivuxolimab in advanced cancers. Sequenced by immunoSEQ multiplex PCR; TCRdb stores in-frame clones only, minus some. The sample yields about 75,000 clones, around 90% seen once. Sequencing used CD4+ or CD8+ T cells sorted from blood, obtained in a trial of the OX40 agonist ivuxolimab. The receptor set was obtained from an adult with an advanced solid tumor such as melanoma, head and neck, liver or kidney cancer.

The CDR3 nucleotides are TGTGCCAGCAGCATTGATGATAAGGCGACAAAGTCGGGCCAACGTCTGACTTTC. Protein: CASSIDDKATKSGQRLTF. The rearrangement joins TRBV11-1 to TRBJ2-6; the D is unclear. This CDR3 has 18 residues. V lost 5 bases, J lost 16 bases, and 33 bases lay in between. CDR1 and CDR2 from the germline V gene are SGHAT and FQDESV (reference sequence).

This sequence joins TRBV2 and TRBJ2-7, with D possibly matching TRBD1 (6 bases). The CDR3 is 13 amino acids. The germline V gene encodes CDR1 SNHLY and CDR2 FYNNEI. V gave up 3 bases and J gave up 5 bases, with 11 bases separating them. CDR3 protein: CASSDRGIDEQYF. The CDR3 DNA sequence: TGTGCCAGCAGTGACAGGGGCATCGACGAGCAGTACTTC.

This chain connects TRBV9 to TRBJ1-3, with a possible D match to TRBD1 (6 bases). Germline CDR1 and CDR2: SGDLS and YYNGEE. This CDR3 contains 17 residues. The V gene lost 3 bases and the J gene lost 3 bases, with 19 bases spanning the gap. CDR3 nucleotide sequence: TGTGCCAGCAGCGAGGGCCCACACAGGGCCGGTGGAAACACCATATATTTT. Translated, it gives CASSEGPHRAGGNTIYF.

This sequence joins TRBV5-1 and TRBJ1-1, with 8 nucleotides matching TRBD1. Germline-derived CDR1 and CDR2 are SGHRS and YFSETQ. The CDR3 spans 14 residues. Trimming removed 2 bases from V and 5 bases from J; junction bases left unmatched: 5. The CDR3: CASSFDRGYTEAFF. As DNA, the CDR3 is TGCGCCAGCAGCTTCGACAGGGGATATACTGAAGCTTTCTTT.

This chain links TRBV30 with TRBJ2-7, with 8 nucleotides matching TRBD2. The CDR3 totals 15 residues. The junction had 9 bases not matched to a gene; V was cut back by 3 bases and J by 2 bases. Looked up from germline, CDR1 is GTSNPN and CDR2 is SVGIG (reference sequence). Written as DNA, the CDR3 is TGTGCCTGGAGGAGCACTAGCGGAGGAGCCTACGAGCAGTACTTC. Amino acid sequence: CAWRSTSGGAYEQYF.

This clone occurred a few times. The chain carries TRBV11-2 and TRBJ1-5; D unclear. The CDR3 is made up of 13 amino acids. Per germline, CDR1 SGHAT and CDR2 FQNNGV. V was trimmed by 2 bases and J by 4 bases, leaving 6 bases between them. The CDR3 loop is CASSLKVNQPQHF. CDR3 coding DNA: TGTGCCAGCAGCTTAAAAGTGAATCAGCCCCAGCATTTT.

The chain employs TRBV5-4 and TRBJ2-3, with D perhaps assigned TRBD1 or TRBD2 (7 bases each). CDR3 length: 13 residues. The V end was cut by 4 bases, the J end by 9 bases, with 15 bases between. From germline, CDR1 is SGHNT and CDR2 YYREEE (reference sequence). The CDR3 loop is CASSPHQGGTQYF. Here the CDR3 DNA reads TGTGCCAGCAGCCCGCATCAGGGGGGGACGCAGTATTTT.

To note about this clone: Other DNA sequences in the sample encode the same CDR3. The rearrangement uses TRBV18 and TRBJ1-3, with a possible D match to TRBD1 (6 bases). Germline CDR1 and CDR2: KGHSH and LQKENI. V was trimmed by 6 bases and J by 0 bases, leaving 12 bases between them. This CDR3 comprises 15 residues. The CDR3 spells CASSQGQSSGNTIYF. The CDR3 DNA sequence: TGTGCCAGCTCCCAGGGGCAGTCCTCTGGAAACACCATATATTTT.

This chain links TRBV28 with TRBJ1-2, with a possible D match to TRBD1 (5 bases). Trimming removed 4 bases at V and 3 bases at J, with 24 bases between. Per germline, CDR1 MDHEN and CDR2 SYDVKM. The CDR3 contains 18 residues. This CDR3 reads CASSWGEIRDPWDYGYTF. Here the CDR3 DNA reads TGTGCCAGCAGTTGGGGGGAGATCCGGGACCCGTGGGACTATGGCTACACCTTC.

The rearrangement links TRBV18 to TRBJ1-4; possibly TRBD1 for D (6 bases). Germline V gene sequence: CDR1 KGHSH, CDR2 LQKENI. The CDR3 is 15 amino acids. V shed 8 bases and J shed 0 bases, with 13 bases lying between them. For the CDR3, the DNA is TGTGCCAGCGCCGACAGGATCGCAACTAATGAAAAACTGTTTTTT. Translated: CASADRIATNEKLFF. Full variable domain (remainder filled in from reference TRBV18 and TRBJ1-4): NAGVMQNPRHLVRRRGQEARLRCSPMKGHSHVYWYRQLPEEGLKFMVYLQKENIIDESGMPKERFSAEFPKEGPSILRIQQVVRGDSAAYFCASADRIATNEKLFFGSGTQLSVL.

V is TRBV5-1 and J is TRBJ2-1; 11 bases match TRBD2. J gave up 4 bases and V 3 bases, and 3 bases lay outside the gene matches. The CDR3 has 15 residues. CDR1 and CDR2 (germline): SGHRS, YFSETQ. CDR3 protein: CASSSGLAAYNEQFF. The DNA of the CDR3 is TGCGCCAGCAGCTCGGGACTAGCGGCTTACAATGAGCAGTTCTTC.

This clone was observed once. The rearrangement joins TRBV5-1 to TRBJ1-1, with D maybe TRBD1 (5 bases). The CDR3 runs to 14 residues. Germline V gives CDR1 SGHRS, CDR2 YFSETQ. The V and J ends lost 4 bases and 1 base respectively, with 11 bases between them. DNA for the CDR3: TGCGCCAGCAGCACCCAGACAGCGAACACTGAAGCTTTCTTT. Translation: CASSTQTANTEAFF. Variable domain in full (rest from reference TRBV5-1 and TRBJ1-1): KAGVTQTPRYLIKTRGQQVTLSCSPISGHRSVSWYQQTPGQGLQFLFEYFSETQRNKGNFPGRFSGRQFSNSRSEMNVSTLELGDSALYLCASSTQTANTEAFFGQGTRLTVV.

The chain couples TRBV6-5 to TRBJ2-5; D is unclear. CDR1 and CDR2 (germline): MNHEY, SVGAGI. V was clipped by 5 bases and J by 2 bases, with 9 bases between them. The CDR3 has 13 residues. The CDR3 sequence is CASSPPAQETQYF. In DNA form, the CDR3 reads TGTGCCAGCAGTCCCCCGGCTCAAGAGACCCAGTACTTC.

The rearrangement joins TRBV6-1 to TRBJ2-5; D not certain. The V gene's germline CDR1 is MNHNS and CDR2 SASEGT. The CDR3 has 11 amino acids. Trimming cost V 4 bases and J 5 bases, with 5 bases left between them. In nucleotides, the CDR3 is TGTGCCAGCAGTGTAATGGAGACCCAGTACTTC. It encodes CASSVMETQYF.

This clone turned up a few times. This chain uses TRBV5-6 with TRBJ1-1; D unresolved. The CDR3 totals 14 residues. Between the trimmed V and J ends, which lost 3 bases and 0 bases, there was a span of 9 bases. Germline values: CDR1 SGHDT, CDR2 YYEEEE. This chain's CDR3 is CASSSSYMNTEAFF. DNA for the CDR3: TGTGCCAGCAGCTCATCCTACATGAACACTGAAGCTTTCTTT. Based on the CDR3 plus reference TRBV5-6 and TRBJ1-1, the full variable domain is DAGVTQSPTHLIKTRGQQVTLRCSPKSGHDTVSWYQQALGQGPQFIFQYYEEEERQRGNFPDRFSGHQFPNYSSELNVNALLLGDSALYLCASSSSYMNTEAFFGQGTRLTVV.

This chain uses TRBV7-8 with TRBJ2-1, with 14 positions matching TRBD2. CDR1 SGHVS and CDR2 FQNEAQ come from the germline V gene. Trimming removed 4 bases from V and 3 bases from J; junction bases left unmatched: 2. The CDR3 runs 16 residues. CDR3 in amino acids: CASSSGTSGSYNEQFF. DNA for the CDR3: TGTGCCAGCAGCTCTGGGACTAGCGGGAGCTACAATGAGCAGTTCTTC.

The chain is built from TRBV15 and TRBJ2-7; 7 nucleotides line up with TRBD2. The germline gives CDR1 LNHNV, CDR2 YYDKDF (reference sequence). There are 15 residues in the CDR3. V trimming: 0 bases; J trimming: 0 bases; junction bases outside the gene matches: 2. DNA of the CDR3: TGTGCCACCAGCAGAGATGGGGGGGGCTCCTACGAGCAGTACTTC. This codes for CATSRDGGGSYEQYF.

The chain carries TRBV15 and TRBJ2-3, with 7 positions matching TRBD2. CDR3 length equals 16 residues. The V gene end was trimmed by 4 bases and the J gene end by 5 bases; junction bases not matched to a gene: 12. Germline assignment: CDR1 LNHNV and CDR2 YYDKDF (reference sequence). The DNA of the CDR3 is TGTGCCACCAGCACCCCTAGTGGGGGGGATAAAGATACGCAGTATTTT. It is translated as CATSTPSGGDKDTQYF.

About this clone: The same CDR3 is also encoded by other DNA sequences in this sample. V usage is TRBV23-1 and J usage is TRBJ2-7; TRBD1 matches at 10 bases. TRBV23-1 has ORF status, its function being uncertain. The ends lost 8 bases at V and 3 bases at J; junction bases unmatched: 7. The CDR3 is 14 amino acids. CDR3 coding DNA: TGCGCCAGCGTGCCAGGACAGGGGGTCTACGAGCAGTACTTC. It specifies CASVPGQGVYEQYF.